This T cell receptor (beta chain) is drawn from a study of chemoradiotherapy in HPV16-positive cancers. Study conclusions and caveats: Better recurrence-free survival went with HPV-responsive T-cell expansion in HPV16-positive patients.

Repertoires were generated with immunoSEQ multiplex PCR, while TCRdb's copy carries only in-frame clones and drops some. The sample has 9,500 to 15,000 clones, 88% seen once. This CDR3 has 14 residues. The germline CDR1 and CDR2 sequences are SNHLY and FYNNEI. Comments on this clone: Its cognate antigen is unknown.

This TCR derives from a human donor with HPV-associated anogenital cancer. V is TRBV2 and J is TRBJ2-5; 9 bases line up with TRBD1. The J call may be faulty, since TRBJ2-7 better matches the DNA end. This material consisted of blood, taken from a patient who underwent chemoradiotherapy. The CDR3 is CASSRQGGSYEQYF. As DNA, the CDR3 is TGTGCCAGCAGTAGACAGGGGGGCTCCTACGAGCAGTACTTC.